The rows below give T cell receptor beta chains drawn from one sample of a study of response to subunit inactivated influenza vaccine. In TCRdb, the RT-PCR reads were re-called with MiXCR into one record per CDR3 protein. In the table there are 500,000 to 600,000 distinct CDR3 sequences, around 10% of which are singletons. These data were also reused for a study on T cells expressing NK-cell markers.

The material was PBMCs from blood, obtained on the day of vaccination. These receptors all come from a man in his fifties who received an inactivated influenza vaccine. Each CDR3 is given with its conserved first and last residue. Each record gives: V gene, CDR3 protein.

TRBV6-5	CASSYSSGRETQYF
TRBV10-3	CAISADNSNQPQHF
TRBV12-5	CASGLEVIRGQWELFF
TRBV5-1	CASSWGSARVKETQYF
TRBV4-1	CASSQLSLSSYNEQFF
TRBV7-6	CASSQSGLETQYF
TRBV11-2	CASSLVQGDTEAFF
TRBV28	CASNLYGLSDNEQFF
TRBV28	CASTRDLTLQETQYF
TRBV29-1	CSVEDLVAFDSSYNEQFF
TRBV12-3/TRBV12-4	CASSLVVRQPQHF
TRBV5-1	CASSWAGQGSGEQYF
TRBV20-1	CSTRGLAGVEQYF
TRBV9	CASSVGTGTTYEQYF
TRBV12-3/TRBV12-4	CASSMGTVVLF
TRBV18	CASSPLREGEQFF
TRBV24-1	CATSDLTGVSADTQYF
TRBV6-1	CASSDLWGHTDTQYF
TRBV6-6	CASSHREVREQYF
TRBV7-2	CASSLSAGGLNEQYF
TRBV11-2	CASSLDLWGSETQYF
TRBV7-3	CASSPQGSRHSTQYF
TRBV6-1	CASSRAGGPWYNEQFF
TRBV6-2/TRBV6-3	CASSYSIGKDSPYEQYF
TRBV7-3	CASSAGDGRRTDTQYF
TRBV6-6	CASSYGQGGEQFF
TRBV2	CASRDPISGNTIYF
TRBV5-1	CASSLVRGRSDTQYF
TRBV20-1	CSARGSRLYSGANVLTF
TRBV6-5	CASSYTGYNSPLHF
TRBV24-1	CATSDPGAGRFLTDTQYF
TRBV15	CATGGSRTGELFF
TRBV9	CASSVGHHQETQYF
TRBV11-2	CASSLAPGPNEKLFF
TRBV10-3	CAISELDRESEQYF
TRBV20-1	CSPGQGIDF
TRBV7-2	CASSPMKSTDTQYF
TRBV6-5	CASSFWADVNTGELFF
TRBV20-1	CSARDRLGGETQYF
TRBV5-1	CASSPRGATSEQFF
TRBV12-3/TRBV12-4	CASSPSRRVSYNEQFF
TRBV12-3/TRBV12-4	CASSFLGHPIETQYF
TRBV20-1	CSAAQPSYEQYF
TRBV25-1	CASSRGQDSYYEQYF
TRBV18	CASSPTQGYEQYF
TRBV5-1	CASSLAGDSYNEQFF
TRBV18	CASSPPVTLAKNIQYF